These 18 T cell receptor beta chains originate from one sample sequenced in a study of graft-versus-host responses after intestinal transplantation (dated by TCRdb to the early 2020s). Intraepithelial and lamina propria lymphocytes were isolated from graft specimens using dithiothreitol, EDTA incubations and collagenase D digestion. The library was produced with the immunoSEQ multiplex PCR assay. In TCRdb, the immuneACCESS table is reduced to in-frame sequences with V and J assigned. These tables do not hold every clone; where another copy was compared, an unresolved V gene accounts for under half, and the others remain unexplained. Across this sample there are 17,000 or so clones, with roughly 80% seen only once. Clones ranked in the top ten supply approximately 5% of the sample. The sequencing used ileum tissue, collected 17 days after transplant. The receptors originated from a human patient who received an intestinal transplant, so some T cells may come from the graft donor.

J is TRBJ1-6 and V is TRBV25-1, with TRBD1 matching 11 bases. CDR1 MGHDK and CDR2 SYGVNS come from the germline V gene. The trim removed 5 bases at V and 10 bases at J, leaving 4 bases unmatched. CDR3 length: 14 residues. CDR3 residues: CASSSGTGGSPLHF. The CDR3, as DNA: TGTGCCAGCAGTTCCGGGACAGGGGGATCACCCCTCCACTTT.

The genes are TRBV7-3 and TRBJ2-7; 9 nucleotides agree with TRBD1. Per the germline V gene, CDR1 is SGHTA and CDR2 is FQGTGA. Trimming took 0 bases from V and 11 from J; bases not matched to a gene: 2. The CDR3 is made up of 12 amino acids. The chain's CDR3 is CASSLTGTGKYF. In DNA form, the CDR3 reads TGTGCCAGCAGCTTAACCGGGACAGGGAAGTACTTC. The full variable domain, its missing parts supplied by reference TRBV7-3 and TRBJ2-7, is GAGVSQTPSNKVTEKGKYVELRCDPISGHTALYWYRQSLGQGPEFLIYFQGTGAADDSGLPNDRFFAVRPEGSVSTLKIQRTERGDSAVYLCASSLTGTGKYFGPGTRLTVT.

The genes are TRBV28 and TRBJ2-5, with TRBD1 matching over 8 bases. CDR3 length: 13 residues. Germline trimming cut 6 bases from V and 5 bases from J; bases unmatched to any gene: 5. Germline CDR1 MDHEN, CDR2 SYDVKM. CDR3 bases: TGTGCCAGCAGAAGGACAGGGAGGGAGACCCAGTACTTC. Translating it yields CASRRTGRETQYF.

This clone has more than one count but fewer than ten. The V gene is TRBV28, the J gene TRBJ2-7; no clear D gene. Germline V gene sequence: CDR1 MDHEN, CDR2 SYDVKM. The CDR3 length is 17 residues. Trimming removed 5 bases at V and 2 bases at J, with 22 bases between. This CDR3 reads CASSLPRYITGTYEQYF. CDR3 sequence (DNA): TGTGCCAGCAGTCTACCACGATATATTACGGGCACCTACGAGCAGTACTTC.

The chain is built from TRBV9 and TRBJ2-1; D is possibly TRBD1 (6 bases). Germline V gene lookup returns CDR1 SGDLS and CDR2 YYNGEE. There are 13 residues in the CDR3. V was clipped by 1 base and J by 7 bases, with 9 bases between them. The CDR3 DNA reads as TGTGCCAGCAGCGTAAACAGGGCGAATGAGCAGTTCTTC. Translating gives CASSVNRANEQFF. Complete variable domain (other parts from reference TRBV9 and TRBJ2-1): DSGVTQTPKHLITATGQRVTLRCSPRSGDLSVYWYQQSLDQGLQFLIQYYNGEERAKGNILERFSAQQFPDLHSELNLSSLELGDSALYFCASSVNRANEQFFGPGTRLTVL.

This clone occurred once. The CDR3 nucleotides are TGTGCCAGCAGTTTATCGAGTCCTTGGGACTCGCAAGAGACCCAGTACTTC. This sequence encodes CASSLSSPWDSQETQYF. V and J are TRBV27 and TRBJ2-5, with D maybe TRBD2 (6 bases). With 0 bases removed from V and 2 bases from J, the gap between germline ends came to 16 bases. This CDR3 has 17 amino acids. The germline V gene has CDR1 MNHEY and CDR2 SMNVEV (reference sequence).

This chain uses TRBV6-5 with TRBJ2-3, with a weak D call TRBD2 (7 bases). Trimming cost V 3 bases and J 8 bases, with 12 bases left between them. Germline assignment: CDR1 MNHEY and CDR2 SVGAGI. The CDR3 length is 13 residues. CDR3 amino acids: CASSYEGGATQYF. The CDR3 DNA reads TGTGCCAGCAGTTATGAGGGGGGGGCTACGCAGTATTTT.

The V gene is TRBV30, the J gene TRBJ2-7, with TRBD1 identical over 11 bases. The ends lost 6 bases at V and 2 bases at J; junction bases unmatched: 3. Germline CDR1 is GTSNPN and CDR2 is SVGIG (reference sequence). The CDR3 is made up of 13 amino acids. The CDR3 sequence: CACPGQGAYEQYF. Here the CDR3 DNA reads TGTGCCTGTCCGGGACAGGGGGCCTACGAGCAGTACTTC.

V gene TRBV13 combines with J gene TRBJ1-4, with D hard to call. V shed 0 bases and J shed 8 bases, with 1 base lying between them. Germline V gene data show CDR1 as PRHDT and CDR2 as FYEKMQ (reference sequence). This CDR3 comprises 11 residues. The CDR3 DNA is TGTGCCAGCAGCTTAGGGGAAAAACTGTTTTTT. Translated: CASSLGEKLFF.

CDR3 in DNA: TGTGCCAGCAGCGCACAAACGGGACTAGCGGACAATGAGCAGTTCTTC. This encodes CASSAQTGLADNEQFF. This chain uses TRBV9 with TRBJ2-1, with 11 nucleotides matching TRBD2. Germline V gives CDR1 SGDLS, CDR2 YYNGEE. V trimming: 3 bases; J trimming: 5 bases; junction bases outside the gene matches: 7. The CDR3 contains 16 residues.

The CDR3, as DNA: TGTGCCAGCAGTCCCACTAGCGGGCAAAAATACTACGAGCAGTACTTC. As protein: CASSPTSGQKYYEQYF. The chain links TRBV7-9 to TRBJ2-7; 9 nucleotides match TRBD2. Germline CDR1 SEHNR, CDR2 FQNEAQ (reference sequence). V was pared by 6 bases and J by 3 bases, with 12 bases of the junction left unmatched. There are 16 residues in the CDR3.

The chain links TRBV28 to TRBJ1-4; 8 positions match TRBD1. In germline, CDR1 is MDHEN, CDR2 SYDVKM. This CDR3 is built from 13 residues. Trimming removed 5 bases from V and 5 bases from J; junction bases left unmatched: 1. The CDR3 region has the DNA TGTGCCAGCAGTCCAGGGGGCAATGAAAAACTGTTTTTT. Protein: CASSPGGNEKLFF.

DNA for the CDR3: TGTGCCAGCAACTCACCGACAGACCCGGGGGGAAAACTGTTTTTT. This translates into CASNSPTDPGGKLFF. This chain connects TRBV28 to TRBJ1-4, with TRBD1 as a possible D gene (5 bases). Germline CDR1 is MDHEN and CDR2 is SYDVKM. V was pared by 7 bases and J by 10 bases, with 22 bases between. This CDR3 is built from 15 residues. The complete variable domain, with remaining parts taken from reference TRBV28 and TRBJ1-4, reads DVKVTQSSRYLVKRTGEKVFLECVQDMDHENMFWYRQDPGLGLRLIYFSYDVKMKEKGDIPEGYSVSREKKERFSLILESASTNQTSMYLCASNSPTDPGGKLFFGSGTQLSVL.

The rearrangement links TRBV7-9 to TRBJ2-7, with D tentatively TRBD1 (5 bases). V was cut by 2 bases and J by 2 bases, with 10 bases left in between. The CDR3 runs to 14 residues. Germline values: CDR1 SEHNR, CDR2 FQNEAQ (reference sequence). This CDR3 is CASSLTAGTYEQYF. The CDR3 DNA reads TGTGCCAGCAGCTTAACGGCAGGGACCTACGAGCAGTACTTC.

This sequence joins TRBV29-1 and TRBJ2-3; D is tentatively TRBD1 or TRBD2 (6 bases each). V was cut by 7 bases and J by 5 bases, with 16 bases left in between. This CDR3 is built from 13 residues. In germline, CDR1 is SQVTM, CDR2 ANQGSEA. CDR3 in amino acids: CSAHPGAEDTQYF. CDR3 nucleotide sequence: TGCAGCGCCCACCCGGGGGCTGAAGATACGCAGTATTTT.

This chain uses TRBV11-2 with TRBJ2-4; D possibly corresponds to TRBD2 (5 bases). Germline CDR1 SGHAT, CDR2 FQNNGV. V was pared by 1 base and J by 0 bases, with 10 bases between. The CDR3 consists of 16 residues. CDR3 amino acids: CASSLGEDLAKNIQYF. DNA for the CDR3: TGTGCCAGCAGCTTAGGAGAGGACTTAGCCAAAAACATTCAGTACTTC.

On this clone: One junction end disagrees with the germline gene, perhaps due to a read error. The rearrangement joins TRBV10-1 to TRBJ2-2, with TRBD1 matching 9 bases. The CDR3 contains 14 residues. Germline lookup yields CDR1 WNHNN and CDR2 SYGVQD (reference sequence). The chain's CDR3 is CASRAGTGSRGAVF. CDR3 in DNA: TGCGCCAGCAGGGCCGGGACAGGGTCACGGGGAGCTGTTTTT.

J is TRBJ1-2 and V is TRBV5-1; D remains unclear. The CDR3 extends over 11 amino acids. Germline V CDR1 and CDR2: SGHRS, YFSETQ. V lost 6 bases and J 6 bases, leaving 9 bases between the germline ends. CDR3 nucleotides: TGCGCCAGCACCTTCGGGGATGGCTACACCTTC. Encoded protein: CASTFGDGYTF.